The T cell receptor beta chain under discussion was sequenced for a study of T cells in Graves' hyperthyroidism and ophthalmopathy. Study-wide background: Peripheral blood draws took place at initial diagnosis, ahead of any treatment. Findings and limits, study-wide: Among clonotypes expanded in thyroid above 0.001, most were also found in blood.

In its sample, this clonotype was seen many times. No antigen is known for it. Germline CDR1 and CDR2: SGDLS and YYNGEE. V gave up 4 bases and J gave up 7 bases; unmatched junction bases: 8. This CDR3 spans 13 amino acids. The cohort's ophthalmopathy patients, a group with duration under 3 months, had a Clinical Activity Score of at least 3 and a NOSPECS grade of at least 4. Fresh 10 ml peripheral blood yielded PBMCs. RNA transcripts served as the template for amplifying TCR beta CDR3 regions. RT-PCR in the first round (using the HTBI primer set) targeted the TCR CDR3. Via MiXCR, TCRdb re-called the multiplex PCR reads, giving one row per CDR3 protein. This sample has about 600,000 distinct CDR3 sequences, with roughly 15% found just once.

The specimen was blood. This sequence was found in a woman in her 50s with Graves' ophthalmopathy. The chain has TRBV9 and TRBJ2-7; 7 nucleotides match TRBD2. CDR3: CASSRRERREQYF. As DNA, the CDR3 is TGTGCCAGCAGCAGGCGGGAGAGGAGAGAGCAGTACTTC.